Each of the 8 T cell receptor beta chains below was sequenced from the same sample in a study of identical twins. A single record per CDR3 protein comes from TCRdb applying MiXCR to the 5' RACE reads. Of 1.5 million to 2 million distinct CDR3 sequences listed, around a third were seen once; the top ten hold less than 0.35%. Sequencing was performed on cord blood. The receptors stem from a newborn girl in good health.

The rearrangement links TRBV10-3 to TRBJ1-2, with 10 bases fitting TRBD1. The CDR3 is 15 amino acids. The V gene's germline CDR1 is ENHRY and CDR2 SYGVKD. The ends lost 6 bases at V and 6 bases at J; junction bases unmatched: 10. CDR3 DNA: TGTGCCATCAGCGGGATCAGACAGGGGGCGGATGGCTACACCTTC. It specifies CAISGIRQGADGYTF.

For this clonotype: One junction end disagrees with the germline gene, perhaps due to a read error. The chain couples TRBV28 to TRBJ2-5, with D uncertain. Germline values: CDR1 MDHEN, CDR2 SYDVKM. This CDR3 has 14 amino acids. The CDR3 spells CASSFPAAQETQNF. CDR3 DNA: TGTGCCAGCAGTTTCCCGGCAGCACAAGAGACCCAGAACTTC.

The genes are TRBV10-3 and TRBJ1-5, with D tentatively TRBD1 (6 bases). V was trimmed by 4 bases and J by 6 bases, leaving 10 bases between them. The CDR3 spans 13 residues. The germline gives CDR1 ENHRY, CDR2 SYGVKD. CDR3 sequence: CAISGGGGQPQHF. The CDR3 nucleotides read TGTGCCATCAGTGGAGGAGGGGGTCAGCCCCAGCATTTT.

There are a few counts of this clonotype. The V and J genes are TRBV7-6 and TRBJ2-3; no reliable D call. The CDR3 has 16 amino acids. V was shortened by 5 bases and J by 5 bases, with 20 bases between the two germline ends. CDR1 and CDR2 from the germline V gene are SGHVS and FNYEAQ. In DNA form, the CDR3 reads TGTGCCAGCAGCCCAGAGTCCAGATCGCTTCAAGATACGCAGTATTTT. It is translated as CASSPESRSLQDTQYF.

The rearrangement links TRBV4-1 to TRBJ2-5, with 7 positions matching TRBD2. The junction had 19 bases not matched to a gene; V was cut back by 4 bases and J by 11 bases. The CDR3 runs 16 residues. Germline-derived CDR1 and CDR2 are MGHRA and YSYEKL. This chain's CDR3 is CASSPELAAVYNEQYF. In nucleotides, the CDR3 is TGCGCCAGCAGCCCAGAGCTAGCGGCTGTATACAATGAGCAGTACTTC.

This clonotype has a single count. The V call is TRBV20-1, the J call TRBJ2-2; 7 nucleotides match TRBD1. CDR1 and CDR2 from the germline V gene are DFQATT and SNEGSKA (reference sequence). V shed 0 bases and J 0 bases; nucleotides not matched to a gene: 7. The CDR3 is 17 residues long. The CDR3 loop reads CSARDSMQGANTGELFF. The CDR3 DNA reads as TGCAGTGCTAGAGATTCGATGCAGGGGGCGAACACCGGGGAGCTGTTTTTT.

This clonotype was seen a handful of times. The DNA for the CDR3 is TGTGCCAGCAGCATGGACAGGGTTAGCAATCAGCCCCAGCATTTT. This sequence encodes CASSMDRVSNQPQHF. The chain carries TRBV21-1 and TRBJ1-5; the listed D gene, TRBD1, was not tested against the DNA. TRBV21-1 is a known pseudogene. This CDR3 has 15 amino acids.

This clonotype showed up many times. The V and J genes are TRBV29-1 and TRBJ1-2, with D possibly matching TRBD1 (6 bases). The CDR3 totals 15 residues. V was shortened by 6 bases and J by 0 bases, with 17 bases between the two germline ends. Per germline, CDR1 SQVTM and CDR2 ANQGSEA. The CDR3 DNA reads TGCAGCGTGAGTTTTGGACAGCAAGCTAACTATGGCTACACCTTC. Its protein product is CSVSFGQQANYGYTF.